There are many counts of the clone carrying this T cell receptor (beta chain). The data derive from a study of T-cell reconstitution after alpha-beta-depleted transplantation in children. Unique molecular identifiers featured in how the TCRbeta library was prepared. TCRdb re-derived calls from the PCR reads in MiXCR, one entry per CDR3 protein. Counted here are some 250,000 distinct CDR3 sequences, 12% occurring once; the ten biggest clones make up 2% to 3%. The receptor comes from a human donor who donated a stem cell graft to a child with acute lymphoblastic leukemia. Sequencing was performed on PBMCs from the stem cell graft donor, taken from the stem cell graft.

Written as DNA, the CDR3 is TGCGCCAGCAGGGCCGACAGTGAAGAGACCCAGTACTTC. Its translation is CASRADSEETQYF. The chain has TRBV5-1 and TRBJ2-5, with a tentative D call TRBD1 (5 bases). CDR1 is SGHRS, CDR2 YFSETQ, per germline. Trimming left V 5 bases short and J 3 bases short, with 11 bases between. CDR3 size: 13 residues.